This TCR beta chain stems from a study of response to subunit inactivated influenza vaccine (dated by TCRdb to between 2018 and 2020). Background for the entire study: Deep quantitative profiling of the T cell receptor repertoire was used in the study to follow responses to a trivalent subunit inactivated influenza vaccine.

Notes on this clonotype: The clone's antigen remains unknown. No much larger clone is present one base from it, and per-base qualities are unavailable.

The library was made by RT-PCR. The instrument given in TCRdb is Illumina HiSeq 2500. TCRdb redid the processing of the public reads, applying fastp at Q25 and MiXCR, and retained in-frame beta chains. Each entry is one CDR3 protein sequence, shown with its most common DNA and genes. In all, the sample holds roughly 700,000 distinct CDR3 sequences, and approximately 15% of those were seen once. Roughly 6.4% of the sample goes to the ten largest clones. Results and caveats for the whole study, not just this receptor: According to the authors, only a limited number of new T cells may be recruited by each seasonal influenza vaccination.

V was cut back by 5 bases and J by 1 base, leaving a gap of 12 bases between them. In the germline V gene, CDR1 corresponds to SGHTA and CDR2 to FQGNSA. From the cysteine through the phenylalanine, the CDR3 covers 15 amino acids. The entry retains the CDR3 DNA only, 45 bases that are in frame from base 1. The rearrangement joined TRBV7-2 to TRBJ2-1, with the D gene call left open. The TCR was taken from a man aged 50-59 years who received an inactivated influenza vaccine. Donor details come from another sample of the same person, matched by shared clones. Sequences were derived from PBMCs from blood, sampled 14 to 15 days before vaccination. CDR3 reads: CASSADGRSYNEQFF. Here is the DNA: TGTGCCAGCAGCGCGGACGGACGGTCCTACAATGAGCAGTTCTTC.